The T cell receptor (beta chain) under discussion was sequenced for a study of blood T cell repertoires in COVID-19. Libraries were prepared by immunoSEQ multiplex PCR; TCRdb keeps only in-frame clonotypes and omits some of them. The sample includes more than 30,000 clones, about 90% of them seen just once. Germline CDR1 and CDR2: LNHDA and SQIVND (reference sequence). Trimming cost V 6 bases and J 8 bases; bases outside gene matches: 13. The CDR3 loop spans 15 amino acids. Specimen: peripheral blood. V is TRBV19 and J is TRBJ2-3, with 8 positions matching TRBD1. The TCR sequence derives from a man in his sixties with active COVID-19. Written as DNA, the CDR3 is TGTGCCAGTAGCGACAGGGGCCTCCGAGGAGGTACGCAGTATTTT. This sequence encodes CASSDRGLRGGTQYF.